A selection of T cell receptor beta chains follows, all from one sample in a study of patients and donors after allogeneic stem cell transplantation. Each CDR3 protein gets one entry after TCRdb re-called the RT-PCR reads with MiXCR. The top ten clones hold 40% to 55% of a sample with about 150,000 distinct CDR3 sequences, 37% of them seen once. The sequenced sample consisted of blood, either unsorted or a sorted T cell fraction (not recorded which). These receptors all stem from a human donor who was either an allogeneic HSCT recipient or a stem cell or donor lymphocyte infusion donor (not recorded which). It is not recorded whose cells these are; they may come from a transplant donor. Both conserved end residues are part of each CDR3. D genes are given only for firm matches. The listing skips clone size in some rows; elsewhere it reads once, few, many or a size class.

>TRBD2|TRBV7-9|TRBJ2-1|few
CASISGGADNEQFF
TGTGCCAGCATCTCCGGGGGGGCGGACAATGAGCAGTTCTTC
>TRBD1|TRBV12-3/TRBV12-4|TRBJ1-1|-
CASSPTGGGTEAFF
TGTGCCAGCAGTCCGACAGGGGGGGGCACTGAAGCTTTCTTT
>TRBD1|TRBV5-1|TRBJ1-2|-
CASSPRPGQASNYGYTF
TGCGCCAGCAGCCCCCGACCGGGACAGGCCTCTAACTATGGCTACACCTTC
>-|TRBV5-1|TRBJ1-1|few
CASTPGGGHTEAFF
TGCGCCAGCACCCCGGGTGGGGGGCACACTGAAGCTTTCTTT
>TRBD1|TRBV25-1|TRBJ2-4|few
CASSDEQGSAKNIQYF
TGTGCCAGCAGTGACGAACAGGGGTCAGCCAAAAACATTCAGTACTTC
>-|TRBV12-3/TRBV12-4|TRBJ2-1|few
CASSLLRQVSYNEQFF
TGTGCCAGCAGTTTACTTCGTCAGGTCTCCTACAATGAGCAGTTCTTC
>TRBD1|TRBV7-9|TRBJ2-7|-
CASSSPPGQLSYEQYF
TGTGCCAGCAGCTCGCCGCCGGGACAGCTTTCCTACGAGCAGTACTTC
>TRBD1|TRBV27|TRBJ1-1|few
CASSSLTGRVEAFF
TGTGCCAGCAGTTCCCTGACAGGGAGGGTTGAAGCTTTCTTT
>-|TRBV5-5|TRBJ1-3|-
CASSPQGFSGNTIYF
TGTGCCAGCAGTCCGCAGGGATTCTCTGGAAACACCATATATTTT
>-|TRBV3-1|TRBJ1-1|few
CASSHLGETEAFF
TGTGCCAGCAGCCATTTAGGGGAGACTGAAGCTTTCTTT
>-|TRBV12-3/TRBV12-4|TRBJ1-6|-
CASRAANSPLHF
TGTGCCAGCAGGGCAGCTAATTCACCCCTCCACTTT
>-|TRBV29-1|TRBJ2-7|-
CSVEDRPGAYEQYF
TGCAGCGTTGAAGATCGTCCGGGCGCGTACGAGCAGTACTTC
>-|TRBV9|TRBJ2-5|-
CASSRGETQYF
TGTGCCAGCAGCAGGGGAGAGACCCAGTACTTC
>-|TRBV12-3/TRBV12-4|TRBJ1-1|few
CASSLQGLNTEAFF
TGTGCCAGCAGTTTGCAGGGTTTGAACACTGAAGCTTTCTTT
>-|TRBV4-2|TRBJ1-4|few
CASSQEAHRVLFF
TGTGCCAGCAGCCAAGAAGCGCATAGGGTACTGTTTTTT
>-|TRBV6-6|TRBJ2-2|-
CASSYRQAGGTGELFF
TGTGCCAGCAGCTATCGACAGGCCGGGGGCACCGGGGAGCTGTTTTTT
>-|TRBV10-3|TRBJ2-3|-
CAVGGVRERPQYF
TGTGCCGTAGGAGGGGTCAGGGAACGTCCGCAGTATTTT
>-|TRBV29-1|TRBJ1-2|few
CSVLQPKDGYGYTF
TGCAGCGTTCTTCAGCCAAAGGACGGCTATGGCTACACCTTC
>TRBD2|TRBV4-1|TRBJ2-5|-
CASSQDRGGAAFRVYF
TGCGCCAGCAGCCAAGATCGGGGGGGGGCCGCCTTCCGCGTGTACTTC
>TRBD1|TRBV12-3/TRBV12-4|TRBJ1-1|few
CASSDRVSEAFF
TGTGCCAGCAGTGACAGGGTCTCTGAAGCTTTCTTT
>TRBD1|TRBV6-5|TRBJ1-2|few
CASSRNWEDREYGYTF
TGTGCCAGCAGCCGAAATTGGGAGGACAGGGAGTATGGCTACACCTTC
>-|TRBV12-3/TRBV12-4|TRBJ1-2|-
CASSLGLQNYGYTF
TGTGCCAGCAGTTTGGGGTTACAGAACTATGGCTACACCTTC
>TRBD2|TRBV6-2/TRBV6-3|TRBJ2-4|-
CASTHGGLAKNIQYF
TGTGCCAGCACCCACGGGGGGTTAGCCAAAAACATTCAGTACTTC
>-|TRBV25-1|TRBJ1-1|-
CASRELISGDTEAFF
TGTGCCAGCAGGGAGCTGATAAGTGGGGACACTGAAGCTTTCTTT
>-|TRBV27|TRBJ1-6|few
CASMWGANSPLHF
TGTGCCAGCATGTGGGGGGCCAATTCACCCCTCCACTTT
>-|TRBV29-1|TRBJ2-7|-
CSVERQPGEQYF
TGCAGCGTTGAAAGGCAACCTGGCGAGCAGTACTTC
>-|TRBV6-6|TRBJ1-1|-
CASSSTGGVATEAFF
TGTGCCAGCAGTTCCACGGGAGGGGTTGCCACTGAAGCTTTCTTT
>-|TRBV20-1|TRBJ2-3|few
CSARVSTDTQYF
TGCAGTGCGAGGGTTAGCACAGATACGCAGTATTTT
>-|TRBV9|TRBJ2-1|-
CASSVTNHEQFF
TGTGCCAGCAGCGTTACTAATCATGAGCAGTTCTTC
>-|TRBV7-3|TRBJ2-3|once
CASSWGPPSTDTQYF
TGTGCCAGCAGCTGGGGACCACCAAGCACAGATACGCAGTATTTT
>TRBD1|TRBV12-3/TRBV12-4|TRBJ2-2|-
CASSPRTGWSTGELFF
TGTGCCAGCAGTCCCCGGACAGGGTGGAGCACCGGGGAGCTGTTTTTT
>-|TRBV12-3/TRBV12-4|TRBJ2-2|few
CASSRRELFF
TGTGCCAGCAGTCGAAGGGAGCTGTTTTTT
>-|TRBV20-1|TRBJ1-1|many
CSATQPRTEAFF
TGCAGTGCTACCCAGCCGCGGACTGAAGCTTTCTTT
>-|TRBV29-1|TRBJ1-1|once
CSVASLAEAFF
TGCAGCGTTGCCAGCTTAGCTGAAGCTTTCTTT
>-|TRBV29-1|TRBJ1-1|few
CSVEGAGWDGNTEAFF
TGCAGCGTTGAAGGGGCAGGCTGGGATGGAAACACTGAAGCTTTCTTT
>TRBD1|TRBV12-3/TRBV12-4|TRBJ1-2|-
CASSSLDRRTYGYTF
TGTGCCAGCAGTTCCCTGGACAGGAGGACTTATGGCTACACCTTC
>TRBD1|TRBV20-1|TRBJ1-5|few
CSASQGNGQPQHF
TGCAGTGCTTCACAGGGGAACGGCCAGCCCCAGCATTTT
>TRBD2|TRBV6-2/TRBV6-3|TRBJ2-1|-
CASSLSGVAYNEQFF
TGTGCCAGCAGTTTGAGCGGGGTAGCCTACAATGAGCAGTTCTTC
>-|TRBV5-1|TRBJ1-5|-
CASSLYRSFPIPPQPQHF
TGCGCCAGCAGCTTGTATCGGTCCTTCCCGATTCCCCCTCAGCCCCAGCATTTT
>-|TRBV12-3/TRBV12-4|TRBJ1-6|few
CASSLRHLNSPLHF
TGTGCCAGCAGTTTACGACACCTTAATTCACCCCTCCACTTT
>-|TRBV7-9|TRBJ2-7|-
CASSSTGTHEQYF
TGTGCCAGCAGCTCTACAGGTACCCACGAGCAGTACTTC
>-|TRBV12-3/TRBV12-4|TRBJ1-6|-
CASSRRVVPNSPLHF
TGTGCCAGCAGTCGCAGGGTGGTTCCTAATTCACCCCTCCACTTT
>-|TRBV5-1|TRBJ1-4|once
CASSLRVGSNEKLFF
TGCGCCAGCAGCTTGAGGGTGGGATCGAATGAAAAACTGTTTTTT
>-|TRBV7-3|TRBJ1-3|-
CASSLQGSSGNTIYF
TGTGCCAGCAGCTTGCAAGGGAGCTCTGGAAACACCATATATTTT
>-|TRBV25-1|TRBJ1-3|-
CASSQGITIYF
TGTGCCAGCTCACAGGGAATAACCATATATTTT
>-|TRBV7-9|TRBJ1-1|many
CASSEAFF
TGTGCCAGCAGCGAAGCTTTCTTT
>-|TRBV9|TRBJ1-1|-
CASSVPGSGTEAFF
TGTGCCAGCAGCGTTCCCGGGTCTGGGACTGAAGCTTTCTTT
>-|TRBV28|TRBJ1-5|once
CASRTGSGPQHF
TGTGCCAGCAGAACAGGGTCGGGGCCCCAGCATTTT
>-|TRBV5-4|TRBJ1-6|-
CAWWGAHGSPLHF
TGTGCCTGGTGGGGGGCCCACGGTTCACCCCTCCACTTT
>TRBD1|TRBV12-3/TRBV12-4|TRBJ1-2|-
CASSLNQGTAYGYTF
TGTGCCAGCAGTTTAAATCAAGGGACAGCCTATGGCTACACCTTC
>-|TRBV6-1|TRBJ1-2|once
CASSAHLGGGNYGYTF
TGTGCCAGCAGTGCCCATTTGGGAGGTGGAAACTATGGCTACACCTTC
>-|TRBV28|TRBJ2-3|-
CASSLPGASTDTQYF
TGTGCCAGCAGTTTGCCGGGGGCTAGCACAGATACGCAGTATTTT
>TRBD1|TRBV12-3/TRBV12-4|TRBJ2-4|-
CASRIGTDLYF
TGTGCCAGCAGGATAGGGACAGACCTATACTTC
>-|TRBV4-3|TRBJ1-4|few
CASSYHGVGGEKLFF
TGCGCCAGCAGCTACCATGGGGTAGGTGGTGAAAAACTGTTTTTT
>-|TRBV28|TRBJ2-1|-
CASSSGDSYNEQFF
TGTGCCAGCAGTTCGGGGGACTCCTACAATGAGCAGTTCTTC